This TCR beta chain was recovered during a study of blood T cell repertoires in COVID-19. Trimming removed 4 bases from V and 0 bases from J; junction bases left unmatched: 8. The CDR3 is 17 amino acids. The germline gives CDR1 MNHEY, CDR2 SVGEGT. The assay was immunoSEQ multiplex PCR, and TCRdb's table has in-frame clones only and misses some. The data hold some 200,000 clones, with 85% to 90% observed a single time. The rearrangement links TRBV6-2 or TRBV6-3 to TRBJ2-4, with TRBD1 matching over 8 bases. Sequences were obtained from peripheral blood. This clonotype originated in a man older than 75 with acute or convalescent COVID-19. CDR3 in DNA: TGTGCCAGCAGTTTCATAGGACAGGGCCTAGCCAAAAACATTCAGTACTTC. It translates to CASSFIGQGLAKNIQYF.